A selection of T cell receptor beta chains follows, all from one sample in a study of T cells in Graves' hyperthyroidism and ophthalmopathy. In TCRdb, the multiplex PCR reads were re-called with MiXCR into one record per CDR3 protein. The sample carries 600,000 to 900,000 distinct CDR3 sequences, about a sixth recorded once. The sample consisted of blood. The receptors come from a man aged 18 to 29 with Graves' hyperthyroidism. Both conserved end residues are part of each CDR3. A D gene is named only where the DNA matches it firmly. Clone size is not always given. Where it is, it says once, few, many or a class for expanded clones.

clone size,V gene,D gene,J gene,CDR3 protein,CDR3 DNA
few,TRBV29-1,-,TRBJ2-7,CSAHWGAGDSYEQYF,TGCAGCGCACACTGGGGGGCGGGAGACTCCTACGAGCAGTACTTC
many,TRBV5-1,-,TRBJ1-1,CASTSGVGLNTEAFF,TGCGCCAGCACCTCGGGGGTTGGCTTGAACACTGAAGCTTTCTTT
many,TRBV27,TRBD2,TRBJ2-1,CASSLVAGTSGRNQFF,TGTGCCAGCAGTTTGGTCGCCGGGACTAGCGGGAGAAACCAGTTCTTC
-,TRBV28,TRBD2,TRBJ2-1,CASSFVAGSSYNEQFF,TGTGCCAGCAGTTTTGTAGCGGGGAGCTCCTACAATGAGCAGTTCTTC
few,TRBV12-3/TRBV12-4,TRBD2,TRBJ2-3,CASTRKREALDTQYF,TGTGCCAGCACCCGAAAGCGGGAGGCCCTGGATACGCAGTATTTT
few,TRBV7-2,-,TRBJ1-3,CASSLRDPGTIYF,TGTGCCAGCAGCTTACGGGACCCAGGGACCATATATTTT
few,TRBV5-1,-,TRBJ2-5,CASSFPMGAGETQYF,TGCGCCAGCAGCTTTCCCATGGGCGCAGGAGAGACCCAGTACTTC
many,TRBV6-1,-,TRBJ1-3,CASSSFSGNTIYF,TGTGCCAGCAGTAGTTTCTCTGGAAACACCATATATTTT
many,TRBV10-3,-,TRBJ2-3,CAISEVGQFVDTQYF,TGTGCCATCAGTGAAGTAGGGCAATTTGTGGATACGCAGTATTTT
few,TRBV28,TRBD2,TRBJ2-1,CASSMGLAGDEQFF,TGTGCCAGCAGTATGGGACTAGCGGGAGATGAGCAGTTCTTC
-,TRBV5-1,TRBD1,TRBJ2-2,CASSSSGQGAKTGELFF,TGCGCCAGCAGCTCCTCGGGACAGGGGGCAAAGACCGGGGAGCTGTTTTTT
few,TRBV7-9,-,TRBJ1-2,CASSLDPGVGYTF,TGTGCCAGCAGCTTAGATCCAGGGGTCGGCTACACCTTC
many,TRBV28,-,TRBJ2-6,CASSLYGASGANVLTF,TGTGCCAGCAGTTTGTATGGGGCTTCTGGGGCCAACGTCCTGACTTTC
-,TRBV19,TRBD2,TRBJ2-1,CASTSTRLAGSYNEQFF,TGTGCCAGTACCTCAACCCGACTAGCGGGCTCCTACAATGAGCAGTTCTTC
many,TRBV28,-,TRBJ2-7,CASSPLGELYEQYF,TGTGCCAGCAGCCCGCTCGGGGAACTCTACGAGCAGTACTTC
few,TRBV5-6,TRBD2,TRBJ2-5,CASSAGLAGEPRTQYF,TGTGCCAGCAGTGCGGGACTAGCGGGAGAACCACGGACCCAGTACTTC
-,TRBV30,-,TRBJ1-3,CAWAAGNSGNTIYF,TGTGCCTGGGCCGCGGGGAACTCTGGAAACACCATATATTTT
many,TRBV28,TRBD1,TRBJ2-5,CASTGYRGLQETQYF,TGTGCCAGCACCGGATACAGGGGGCTGCAAGAGACCCAGTACTTC
-,TRBV6-1,-,TRBJ2-1,CASTLDETANEQFF,TGTGCCAGCACGCTCGACGAGACAGCAAATGAGCAGTTCTTC
-,TRBV9,-,TRBJ2-3,CASSPSRGADTQYF,TGTGCCAGCAGCCCATCACGGGGCGCAGATACGCAGTATTTT
-,TRBV11-3,-,TRBJ1-1,CASSPRGMNTEAFF,TGTGCCAGCAGCCCCAGGGGCATGAACACTGAAGCTTTCTTT
few,TRBV11-2,TRBD2,TRBJ2-2,CASSLEGTSGYTGELFF,TGTGCCAGCAGCTTAGAGGGGACTAGCGGCTACACCGGGGAGCTGTTTTTT
many,TRBV7-3,-,TRBJ2-4,CASSYGGGNIQYF,TGTGCCAGCAGCTACGGTGGGGGGAACATTCAGTACTTC
-,TRBV30,-,TRBJ2-7,CAWSRRIGADTNEQYF,TGTGCCTGGAGTAGGCGCATCGGGGCCGACACGAACGAGCAGTACTTC
many,TRBV7-9,-,TRBJ2-7,CASSWQGMYEQYF,TGTGCCAGCAGCTGGCAGGGAATGTACGAGCAGTACTTC
-,TRBV20-1,TRBD2,TRBJ2-7,CSARASILRGETSDSYEQYF,TGCAGTGCTAGAGCCTCCATCCTCCGGGGAGAAACTAGCGACTCCTACGAGCAGTACTTC
-,TRBV20-1,-,TRBJ1-1,CSARETGLNTEAFF,TGCAGTGCTAGAGAAACAGGGCTGAACACTGAAGCTTTCTTT
many,TRBV30,-,TRBJ1-5,CAWATQGLSNQPQHF,TGTGCCTGGGCAACACAGGGTCTGAGCAATCAGCCCCAGCATTTT
many,TRBV28,-,TRBJ2-3,CASTGVTDTQYF,TGTGCCAGCACCGGGGTCACAGATACGCAGTATTTT
many,TRBV11-2,-,TRBJ2-5,CASSSGRETQYF,TGTGCCAGCAGCTCCGGACGGGAGACCCAGTACTTC
few,TRBV5-8,-,TRBJ2-4,CASSPQGLAKNIQYF,TGTGCCAGCAGCCCTCAGGGACTAGCCAAAAACATTCAGTACTTC
-,TRBV19,-,TRBJ1-1,CASSIVGGGGAEAFF,TGTGCCAGTAGTATAGTTGGGGGCGGAGGAGCTGAAGCTTTCTTT
few,TRBV7-2,-,TRBJ2-2,CASSLRDDTGELFF,TGTGCCAGCAGCTTGCGTGATGACACCGGGGAGCTGTTTTTT
few,TRBV12-3/TRBV12-4,-,TRBJ2-3,CASASTSSTDTQYF,TGTGCCAGCGCCTCTACCTCTAGCACAGATACGCAGTATTTT
-,TRBV14,-,TRBJ2-1,CASSQVPDIYNEQFF,TGTGCCAGCAGCCAAGTTCCCGACATCTACAATGAGCAGTTCTTC
-,TRBV14,-,TRBJ2-5,CASSQLAVQETQYF,TGTGCCAGCAGCCAACTGGCGGTACAAGAGACCCAGTACTTC
-,TRBV27,-,TRBJ2-2,CASSRGQSGTGELFF,TGTGCCAGCAGTCGCGGACAAAGCGGCACCGGGGAGCTGTTTTTT
many,TRBV7-9,TRBD2,TRBJ2-1,CASSSGLARHEQFF,TGTGCCAGCAGCTCGGGACTAGCCCGCCATGAGCAGTTCTTC
few,TRBV10-3,-,TRBJ2-2,CAIRDQSHTGELFF,TGTGCCATCAGGGACCAGAGTCACACCGGGGAGCTGTTTTTT
many,TRBV3-1,TRBD2,TRBJ2-3,CASSERGYTDTQYF,TGTGCCAGCAGCGAGCGGGGCTACACAGATACGCAGTATTTT
-,TRBV7-9,TRBD1,TRBJ1-4,CASSLGDRATNEKLFF,TGTGCCAGCAGCTTAGGGGACAGGGCAACTAATGAAAAACTGTTTTTT
many,TRBV5-1,TRBD2,TRBJ2-2,CASSLYLAGGTGELFF,TGCGCCAGCAGCTTGTATCTAGCGGGAGGCACCGGGGAGCTGTTTTTT
-,TRBV29-1,-,TRBJ2-7,CSARSEGNEQYF,TGCAGCGCCCGATCTGAGGGAAACGAGCAGTACTTC
few,TRBV5-1,TRBD2,TRBJ2-1,CASSLDLAGGLDEQFF,TGCGCCAGCAGCTTGGATCTAGCGGGAGGGCTTGATGAGCAGTTCTTC
many,TRBV5-6,-,TRBJ1-5,CASSFQNQPQHF,TGTGCCAGCAGCTTTCAGAATCAGCCCCAGCATTTT
-,TRBV5-1,TRBD1,TRBJ2-2,CASSLVQGQTGELFF,TGCGCCAGCAGCTTGGTCCAGGGACAGACCGGGGAGCTGTTTTTT
-,TRBV19,-,TRBJ1-5,CASSTTTGWPQHF,TGTGCCAGTAGTACTACAACAGGGTGGCCCCAGCATTTT
few,TRBV5-6,-,TRBJ1-5,CASTRLGYSNQPQHF,TGTGCCAGCACCCGATTGGGGTATAGCAATCAGCCCCAGCATTTT
few,TRBV6-2/TRBV6-3,-,TRBJ1-5,CAATERHLSNQPQHF,TGTGCCGCCACGGAGAGACACCTTAGCAATCAGCCCCAGCATTTT
-,TRBV7-2,TRBD2,TRBJ2-7,CASSLWTSGNEQYF,TGTGCCAGCAGCTTGTGGACTAGCGGGAACGAGCAGTACTTC
many,TRBV24-1,-,TRBJ2-3,CATAPQGQGAHADTQYF,TGTGCCACCGCCCCCCAGGGACAAGGGGCCCACGCAGATACGCAGTATTTT
few,TRBV10-3,TRBD2,TRBJ2-1,CAISGTSKNEQFF,TGTGCCATCAGTGGGACTAGCAAGAATGAGCAGTTCTTC
few,TRBV6-2/TRBV6-3,-,TRBJ2-7,CASRPTGSQGEQYF,TGTGCCAGCAGGCCTACGGGGAGCCAAGGCGAGCAGTACTTC
-,TRBV19,-,TRBJ1-2,CASSIGWGPYYGYTF,TGTGCCAGTAGTATAGGATGGGGACCCTACTATGGCTACACCTTC
-,TRBV7-9,TRBD1,TRBJ1-2,CASNMDRADGYTF,TGTGCCAGCAACATGGACAGGGCGGATGGCTACACCTTC
once,TRBV6-2/TRBV6-3,-,TRBJ2-3,CASRGTSSTDTQYF,TGTGCCAGCAGGGGAACGTCTAGCACAGATACGCAGTATTTT
-,TRBV5-1,TRBD2,TRBJ2-7,CASSPFEIGTSPKEQYF,TGCGCCAGCAGTCCCTTTGAAATCGGGACTAGCCCGAAGGAGCAGTACTTC
once,TRBV20-1,-,TRBJ2-3,CGFSGSTDTQYF,TGCGGTTTTAGCGGAAGCACAGATACGCAGTATTTT
many,TRBV6-1,-,TRBJ2-7,CASRQSGVSSYEQYF,TGTGCCAGCAGACAATCGGGGGTTAGCTCCTACGAGCAGTACTTC